This entry concerns a single TCR beta chain. J lost 5 bases, V lost 0 bases, and 3 bases had no gene match. The CDR3 extends over 16 amino acids. The germline V gene encodes CDR1 SGDLS and CDR2 YYNGEE. The entry originates in a study of response to subunit inactivated influenza vaccine. Each CDR3 protein is one row after TCRdb ran MiXCR on the RT-PCR reads. The sample has 450,000 to 600,000 distinct CDR3 sequences, approximately 15% seen once. V and J are TRBV9 and TRBJ2-2; TRBD2 matches at 11 bases. The sample here was CD4+ T cells sorted from PBMCs, taken less than 25 months after vaccination. The TCR comes from a man in his fifties or sixties who received an inactivated influenza vaccine. Written as DNA, the CDR3 is TGTGCCAGCAGCGTAGGTCCTAGCGGGGGGACCGGGGAGCTGTTTTTT. It translates to CASSVGPSGGTGELFF. The full variable domain, in which reference TRBV9 and TRBJ2-2 provide the parts outside the CDR3, is DSGVTQTPKHLITATGQRVTLRCSPRSGDLSVYWYQQSLDQGLQFLIQYYNGEERAKGNILERFSAQQFPDLHSELNLSSLELGDSALYFCASSVGPSGGTGELFFGEGSRLTVL.